This T cell receptor (beta chain) was documented in a study of blood T cell repertoires in COVID-19. Trimming pared 11 bases from V and 0 bases from J, leaving 18 bases between. Germline CDR1 is SNHLY and CDR2 is FYNNEI. CDR3 length: 15 residues. Data came from immunoSEQ multiplex PCR; TCRdb stores just in-frame clones and leaves some out. The data contain 150,000 or so clones, roughly nine tenths of them singletons. The sequencing input was peripheral blood. This TCR was recovered from a young man with COVID-19, enrolled during active disease. The V gene is TRBV2, the J gene TRBJ2-3, with D tentatively TRBD1 (5 bases). Here the CDR3 reads CAAYLRGTSTDTQYF. The CDR3 DNA is TGTGCCGCTTACTTAAGGGGCACCAGCACAGATACGCAGTATTTT.